This TCR beta chain derives from a study of blood T cells in healthy people across ages. The CDR3 sequence is 16 residues long. Trimming took 0 bases from V and 4 from J, leaving 15 bases between them. CDR1 is SGHKS and CDR2 is YYEKEE in the germline V gene (reference sequence). Primers used in a second PCR of about 6 to 11 cycles were a sample-barcoded 5' primer and a J-beta primer mix. In TCRdb, the 5' RACE reads were re-called with MiXCR into one record per CDR3 protein. The sample yields approximately 810,000 distinct CDR3 sequences, 25% to 35% seen once. This clonotype was detected many times. V is TRBV5-5 and J is TRBJ2-3; perhaps D is TRBD1 or TRBD2 (5 bases each). The sample was blood. This TCR was recovered from an elderly woman in good health. The chain's CDR3 is CASSLVEMMGADTQYF. The CDR3, as DNA: TGTGCCAGCAGCTTGGTGGAGATGATGGGGGCAGATACGCAGTATTTT.